These 9 T cell receptor beta chains share one sample of origin, sequenced in a study of tumor-infiltrating lymphocytes in primary liver carcinoma. From roughly 0.45 ug total RNA, TCR beta cDNA was generated with a primer in the constant region. Slightly modified ARM-PCR with three nested multiplex PCR rounds yielded TCR beta libraries. Investigators reported that the first two PCR rounds, at around 9 cycles each, used TRBV1-TRBV30 forward primers with a C-beta reverse primer. MiXCR, applied by TCRdb to the multiplex PCR reads, yields one record per CDR3 protein. This sample has about 54,000 distinct CDR3 sequences; 70% to 85% occur once, and the top ten carry roughly 25%. For each extraction, RNA and DNA were obtained together from 20-30 mg of unsorted bulk tissue. The sequenced sample consisted of liver tumor tissue from sampling region 2. Subset meaning: tumor region T2, inferior pole. The receptors were gathered from a man aged 35 to 55 with primary liver carcinoma and hepatitis B virus infection.

In its sample, this clonotype was seen a few times. One end of the junction fails to match germline, which may point to a read error. This chain joins TRBV6-2 or TRBV6-3 and TRBJ2-6; no clear D gene. There are 14 residues in the CDR3. Germline assignment: CDR1 MNHEY and CDR2 SVGEGT. CDR3 residues: CASRYASGANVLTF. As DNA, the CDR3 is TGTGCCAGCCGTTACGCCTCTGGGGCCAACGTCCTGACTTTC.

A single count supports this clonotype. It is likely a read error, because the conserved phenylalanine at the end of the CDR3 is missing. No DNA is shown, since the ends of the CDR3 on it are uncertain; the CDR3 is the one TCRdb lists. This chain connects TRBV6-1 to TRBJ2-7. With termini counted, the CDR3 has 12 amino acids. The germline gives CDR1 MNHNS, CDR2 SASEGT. CDR3 sequence reads: CVSSDLFYEHYL.

This clonotype has more than one count but fewer than ten. The DNA is omitted, as the CDR3 cannot be located on it reliably, and the CDR3 follows TCRdb's listing. CDR3: CASSVATGADTGELIF. V is TRBV9 and J is TRBJ2-2. The CDR3 extends over 16 residues, inclusive of both ends. CDR1 and CDR2 from the germline V gene are SGDLS and YYNGEE.

A note on this clonotype: The junction does not match germline at one end; this may be a read error. This chain joins TRBV5-1 and TRBJ1-5; D might be TRBD1 (5 bases). Germline CDR1 reads SGHRS; CDR2 reads YFSETQ. CDR3 length: 14 amino acids. The CDR3 protein is CVSSYGDGGQSQHF. The DNA for the CDR3 is TGCGTCAGCAGCTATGGGGACGGGGGTCAGTCCCAGCATTTT.

For this clonotype: At one end, the junction sequence differs from germline, possibly due to a read error. The rearrangement joins TRBV11-2 to TRBJ1-4, with D possibly being TRBD1 (5 bases). The CDR3 is 14 residues long. The germline CDR1 and CDR2 sequences are SGHAT and FQNNGV. The CDR3 nucleotides are TGTGCCAGTAGCTTAGAGTTTGGGGACGAAAAACTGTTTTTC. Its translation: CASSLEFGDEKLFF.

Concerning this clonotype itself: Germline and junction disagree at one end, which may indicate a read error. The gene calls are TRBV4-1 and TRBJ2-7; D uncertain. The CDR3 has 13 amino acids. Germline CDR1 MGHRA, CDR2 YSYEKL. The CDR3 DNA sequence: TGTGCCAGCAACCAAGACCTTTATTACGAGCAGTACTTC. Amino acids: CASNQDLYYEQYF.

This clonotype was counted a few times. The chain joins TRBV20-1 to TRBJ2-5; TRBD2 might be the D (5 bases). Deletions cut 5 bases from V and 1 base from J, with 11 bases between. Germline loops: CDR1 DFQATT, CDR2 SNEGSKA (reference sequence). The CDR3 runs 13 residues. The CDR3 DNA sequence: TGCAGTGCTGAGCGGAACCCCCAAGAGACCCAGTACTTC. Its protein is CSAERNPQETQYF.

Notes on this clonotype: At one end the junction does not follow the germline gene, possibly because of a read error. CDR3 DNA: TGTGTCAGCAGTTTTCCCCCCTCAACAGGGGGCCCTAGCACAGATACGCAGTATTTT. Amino acids: CVSSFPPSTGGPSTDTQYF. The J gene is TRBJ2-3, the V gene TRBV12-3 or TRBV12-4; 9 bases are shared with TRBD1. The CDR3 runs 19 residues.

The count of this clonotype is one. Germline and junction disagree at one end, which may indicate a read error. The rearrangement joins TRBV11-2 to TRBJ1-1; D is unresolved. The CDR3 sequence is 14 residues long. CDR1 and CDR2 (germline): SGHAT, FQNNGV. CDR3 sequence (DNA): TGTACCAGCGGCTTAGAGTACGACGTCACTGAAGCTTTCTTT. It yields the protein CTSGLEYDVTEAFF.